The 23 T cell receptor beta chains below all came from one sample that was sequenced in a study of CD4 T cells in relation to SARS-CoV-2 and coronaviruses. Their cognate antigens are unknown. Unexposed donor CD4+ T cells date from about 2011-2018, before the COVID-19 pandemic. After about 11 days of culture, CD4+ T cells were isolated. The table came from immunoSEQ multiplex PCR; TCRdb's copy has only in-frame clones and leaves some out. The sample records over 15,000 clones, roughly 80% being singletons. The sequencing sample was made of CD4+ T cells from PBMCs, cultured in vitro. These receptors originate from a human donor in good health.

This rearrangement joins TRBV29-1 to TRBJ1-1; 7 bases map to TRBD1. CDR3 length equals 9 residues. J gave up 11 bases and V 6 bases, and 3 bases lay outside the gene matches. The germline V gene encodes CDR1 SQVTM and CDR2 ANQGSEA. DNA of the CDR3: TGCAGCGTGGGACAGAGGGCTTTCTTT. Amino acid sequence: CSVGQRAFF. Supplemented by reference TRBV29-1 and TRBJ1-1, the full variable domain reads SAVISQKPSRDICQRGTSLTIQCQVDSQVTMMFWYRQQPGQSLTLIATANQGSEATYESGFVIDKFPISRPNLTFSTLTVSNMSPEDSSIYLCSVGQRAFFGQGTRLTVV.

This rearrangement joins TRBV6-5 to TRBJ2-1; a possible D gene is TRBD1 (5 bases). The CDR3 totals 11 residues. The germline V gene has CDR1 MNHEY and CDR2 SVGAGI. Trimming removed 8 bases at V and 3 bases at J, with 5 bases between. The CDR3 loop is CASDSYNEQFF. CDR3 in DNA: TGTGCCAGCGACAGCTACAATGAGCAGTTCTTC.

This clone was seen only a few times. This sequence joins TRBV30 and TRBJ2-1; D remains unclear. Germline V gene data show CDR1 as GTSNPN and CDR2 as SVGIG (reference sequence). V lost 2 bases to trimming and J lost 5 bases, with 22 bases between them. This CDR3 comprises 17 residues. The CDR3 loop is CAWSSRWAATSNNEQFF. CDR3 in DNA: TGTGCCTGGAGTTCCCGTTGGGCAGCTACATCCAACAATGAGCAGTTCTTC.

The chain uses TRBV23-1 and TRBJ1-5; weak D call: TRBD1 (5 bases). TRBV23-1 belongs to the ORF category, with a function that is uncertain. CDR3 length: 22 residues. Between the trimmed V and J ends, which lost 0 bases and 4 bases, there was a span of 31 bases. The CDR3 DNA reads as TGCGCCAGCAGTCAATCGATACCAGGGCCCGCTCTATCTATACCGCTAAATCAGCCCCAGCATTTT. It yields the protein CASSQSIPGPALSIPLNQPQHF.

This sequence joins TRBV28 and TRBJ1-1; the D is unclear. Germline V gene data show CDR1 as MDHEN and CDR2 as SYDVKM. The CDR3 covers 13 residues. V gave up 7 bases and J gave up 7 bases, with 16 bases separating them. CDR3 DNA: TGTGCCAGCACCAGCGGACGGGAGAATGAAGCTTTCTTT. As protein: CASTSGRENEAFF.

This clone was picked up a small number of times. The CDR3 loop reads CASSQESGGGSPLHF. For the CDR3, the DNA is TGCGCCAGCAGCCAAGAATCGGGGGGCGGGTCACCCCTCCACTTT. The chain employs TRBV4-1 and TRBJ1-6; maybe TRBD1 (6 bases). Trimming took 0 bases from V and 10 from J, leaving 13 bases between them. The CDR3 has 15 residues. Per germline, CDR1 MGHRA and CDR2 YSYEKL.

V gene TRBV19 combines with J gene TRBJ2-1; D remains ambiguous. V was trimmed by 1 base and J by 0 bases, leaving 13 bases between them. The CDR3 covers 17 residues. The germline V gene encodes CDR1 LNHDA and CDR2 SQIVND (reference sequence). The CDR3 DNA reads TGTGCCAGTAGTATAGTCCTGGGCGGCAGCTCCTACAATGAGCAGTTCTTC. Its protein is CASSIVLGGSSYNEQFF.

CDR3 in amino acids: CASSLLTGVNYNEQFF. The CDR3 DNA follows: TGTGCCAGCAGCCTCCTGACGGGAGTTAACTACAATGAGCAGTTCTTC. The J gene is TRBJ2-1, the V gene TRBV7-9; maybe TRBD2 (6 bases). The CDR3 spans 16 residues. V dropped 5 bases and J dropped 3 bases, with 17 bases sitting between them. Germline V gene data show CDR1 as SEHNR and CDR2 as FQNEAQ (reference sequence).

This chain joins TRBV4-1 and TRBJ2-7; D gene ambiguous. The CDR3 loop spans 16 amino acids. Trimming pared 0 bases from V and 6 bases from J, leaving 18 bases between. CDR1 and CDR2 from the germline V gene are MGHRA and YSYEKL. The CDR3 loop is CASSQDQIGVRSEQYF. In DNA, the CDR3 is TGCGCCAGCAGCCAAGATCAGATAGGTGTTCGAAGCGAGCAGTACTTC.

J is TRBJ2-1 and V is TRBV19, with 11 bases fitting TRBD2. The junction had 7 bases not matched to a gene; V was cut back by 3 bases and J by 3 bases. The CDR3 totals 17 residues. Germline-derived CDR1 and CDR2 are LNHDA and SQIVND (reference sequence). The CDR3 is CASSILLAGDFYNEQFF. The CDR3 region has the DNA TGTGCCAGTAGTATCTTACTAGCGGGAGACTTCTACAATGAGCAGTTCTTC.

The chain couples TRBV3-1 (or the pseudogene TRBV3-2) to TRBJ2-1, with TRBD2 matching over 8 bases. The ends lost 3 bases at V and 5 bases at J; junction bases unmatched: 6. Germline lookup yields CDR1 LGHDT and CDR2 YNNKEL (reference sequence). The CDR3 is 15 residues long. The CDR3 region is CASSQGLGRNNEQFF. The CDR3 nucleotides are TGTGCCAGCAGCCAGGGACTAGGGAGAAACAATGAGCAGTTCTTC.

The genes are TRBV20-1 and TRBJ1-1; no reliable D call. This CDR3 is 11 amino acids long. Germline V CDR1 and CDR2: DFQATT, SNEGSKA (reference sequence). The CDR3 DNA is TGCAGCGCCCCGGTAGGCACTGAAGCTTTCTTT. Translating it yields CSAPVGTEAFF.

This rearrangement joins TRBV3-1 (or the pseudogene TRBV3-2) to TRBJ1-4; no definite D call. The CDR3 extends over 14 amino acids. The V and J ends lost 0 bases and 7 bases respectively, with 9 bases between them. Germline CDR1 and CDR2: LGHDT and YNNKEL (reference sequence). CDR3 loop: CASSQESGTEKLFF. The CDR3 DNA reads as TGTGCCAGCAGCCAAGAGTCGGGCACTGAAAAACTGTTTTTT.

The chain links TRBV9 to TRBJ1-5, with no clear D. The V gene lost 3 bases and the J gene lost 1 base, with 5 bases spanning the gap. There are 13 residues in the CDR3. Per the germline V gene, CDR1 is SGDLS and CDR2 is YYNGEE. The CDR3 loop reads CASSAGSNQPQHF. The CDR3 DNA follows: TGTGCCAGCAGCGCAGGAAGCAATCAGCCCCAGCATTTT.

CDR3 region: CATRRGSGETQYF. The CDR3 nucleotides are TGTGCCACCAGGCGCGGGTCCGGGGAGACCCAGTACTTC. The chain joins TRBV15 to TRBJ2-5; TRBD2 might be the D (5 bases). CDR3 size: 13 residues. Trimming took 6 bases from V and 5 from J, leaving 13 bases between them. Germline loops: CDR1 LNHNV, CDR2 YYDKDF (reference sequence).

This clone appeared once. The chain employs TRBV19 and TRBJ2-5, with TRBD1 matching over 8 bases. V was pared by 6 bases and J by 5 bases, with 8 bases of the junction left unmatched. The CDR3 loop spans 14 amino acids. CDR1 and CDR2 (germline): LNHDA, SQIVND (reference sequence). The CDR3 coding sequence is TGTGCCAGTAGCCGACAGGGGTGGACGGAGACCCAGTACTTC. Amino acid sequence: CASSRQGWTETQYF.

The V and J genes are TRBV5-1 and TRBJ2-3; the D gene is possibly TRBD1 (5 bases). Trimming left V 1 base short and J 1 base short, with 13 bases between. Germline assignment: CDR1 SGHRS and CDR2 YFSETQ. The CDR3 extends over 16 amino acids. CDR3 DNA: TGCGCCAGCAGCTTGCCCGAACAGGCCGGCACAGATACGCAGTATTTT. Translation gives CASSLPEQAGTDTQYF.

The J gene is TRBJ2-7, the V gene TRBV3-1 (or the pseudogene TRBV3-2), with a possible D match to TRBD2 (6 bases). Between the trimmed V and J ends, which lost 3 bases and 5 bases, there was a span of 11 bases. The germline gives CDR1 LGHDT, CDR2 YNNKEL (reference sequence). This CDR3 is 13 amino acids long. This chain's CDR3 is CASSQGGTDEQYF. In DNA, the CDR3 is TGTGCCAGCAGCCAGGGCGGGACCGACGAGCAGTACTTC.

CDR3 DNA: TGCAGTGTATGGGCAGGGGGAGCTTTCTTT. This encodes CSVWAGGAFF. This chain uses TRBV20-1 with TRBJ1-1; 7 bases agree with TRBD1. V gave up 7 bases and J gave up 10 bases; unmatched junction bases: 6. Looked up from germline, CDR1 is DFQATT and CDR2 is SNEGSKA (reference sequence). The CDR3 runs to 10 residues.

This rearrangement joins TRBV11-2 to TRBJ1-1; 7 bases align to TRBD1. Unmatched junction bases numbered 13, after V lost 6 bases and J lost 6 bases. In germline, CDR1 is SGHAT, CDR2 FQNNGV. There are 15 residues in the CDR3. The chain's CDR3 is CASSHPKTGAPEAFF. The CDR3, as DNA: TGTGCCAGCAGTCATCCCAAAACAGGGGCCCCTGAAGCTTTCTTT.

V usage is TRBV5-4 and J usage is TRBJ1-1; no clear D gene. Germline loops: CDR1 SGHNT, CDR2 YYREEE (reference sequence). Trimming took 3 bases from V and 1 from J, leaving 7 bases between them. This CDR3 has 13 residues. For the CDR3, the DNA is TGTGCCAGCAGCTGGACGGCGAACACTGAAGCTTTCTTT. Its translation: CASSWTANTEAFF.

This chain joins TRBV5-1 and TRBJ2-5; D tentatively fits TRBD1 or TRBD2 (6 bases each). There are 19 residues in the CDR3. The V and J ends lost 0 bases and 7 bases respectively, with 28 bases between them. Germline V CDR1 and CDR2: SGHRS, YFSETQ. CDR3: CASSLAPGQRMGGLGTQYF. As DNA, the CDR3 is TGCGCCAGCAGCTTGGCTCCGGGACAAAGGATGGGGGGCCTCGGGACCCAGTACTTC.

This chain joins TRBV9 and TRBJ2-1; D not resolved. V lost 0 bases and J 4 bases, leaving 5 bases between the germline ends. Germline V gene lookup returns CDR1 SGDLS and CDR2 YYNGEE. This CDR3 contains 13 residues. This chain's CDR3 is CASSVADYNEQFF. The CDR3 bases are TGTGCCAGCAGCGTAGCGGATTACAATGAGCAGTTCTTC. The full variable domain, rest sourced from reference TRBV9 and TRBJ2-1, is DSGVTQTPKHLITATGQRVTLRCSPRSGDLSVYWYQQSLDQGLQFLIQYYNGEERAKGNILERFSAQQFPDLHSELNLSSLELGDSALYFCASSVADYNEQFFGPGTRLTVL.